The 5 T cell receptor beta chains below come from one sample, sequenced in a study of T cells in Graves' hyperthyroidism and ophthalmopathy. The TCR beta CDR3 regions underwent amplification using RNA transcripts as the source. Primed by the HTBI set, a first-round RT-PCR was run on the TCR CDR3. TCRdb reprocessed the multiplex PCR reads with MiXCR, giving one entry per CDR3 protein. The top ten clones hold approximately 3.9% of a sample with some 620,000 distinct CDR3 sequences, about a sixth of them seen once. Sequenced: blood. The receptors were sampled from a woman aged 25 to 39 with Graves' hyperthyroidism.

J is TRBJ2-7 and V is TRBV29-1, with 10 bases lining up with TRBD2. CDR3 length equals 14 residues. With 4 bases clipped from V and 5 bases from J, the junction kept 8 bases outside the gene matches. CDR1 is SQVTM, CDR2 ANQGSEA, per germline. The CDR3 here is CSVGGLAQGDEQYF. In nucleotides, the CDR3 is TGCAGCGTTGGGGGACTAGCGCAGGGGGACGAGCAGTACTTC.

Only one count was recorded for this clonotype. V and J are TRBV3-1 and TRBJ2-7; 7 nucleotides match TRBD2. This CDR3 contains 15 residues. Germline V gene lookup returns CDR1 LGHDT and CDR2 YNNKEL (reference sequence). Unmatched junction bases numbered 6, after V lost 0 bases and J lost 4 bases. The chain's CDR3 is CASSQEQRDPYEQYF. CDR3 nucleotides: TGTGCCAGCAGCCAAGAACAGCGGGACCCTTACGAGCAGTACTTC.

This chain uses TRBV29-1 with TRBJ2-5; D is perhaps TRBD2 (5 bases). This CDR3 contains 12 residues. CDR1 is SQVTM and CDR2 is ANQGSEA in the germline V gene. V was shortened by 2 bases and J by 5 bases, with 9 bases between the two germline ends. DNA of the CDR3: TGCAGCGTTGAAAACCCGGGGGAGACCCAGTACTTC. This gives the protein CSVENPGETQYF.

This sequence joins TRBV6-1 and TRBJ2-7, with D possibly called TRBD1 or TRBD2 (5 bases each). The CDR3 consists of 16 residues. CDR1 is MNHNS and CDR2 is SASEGT in the germline V gene. The germline V and J ends were trimmed by 4 bases and 2 bases, with 18 bases remaining between them. CDR3 nucleotides: TGTGCCAGCAGTGGGGGGTCGCCACTAGAGACCTACGAGCAGTACTTC. It yields the protein CASSGGSPLETYEQYF.

Only a few counts were recorded for this clonotype. The rearrangement uses TRBV10-2 and TRBJ1-5; D gene uncertain. This CDR3 contains 14 residues. The germline CDR1 and CDR2 sequences are WSHSY and SAAADI. Trimming shortened V by 0 bases and J by 4 bases, and 7 bases separated the two germline ends. The CDR3 region has the DNA TGCGCCAGCAGTGAGTCGAATTGGAATCAGCCCCAGCATTTT. This gives the protein CASSESNWNQPQHF.